The 30 T cell receptor beta chains below all came from one sample that was sequenced in a study of T cell responses to AZD1222 COVID-19 vaccine. The protocol was immunoSEQ multiplex PCR, while the TCRdb copy is restricted to in-frame clones and leaves out a portion. Of 140,000 to 150,000 clones listed, about 91% were seen once; the top ten hold around 16%. The sequencing here drew on peripheral blood, taken on day 0 of AZD1222 vaccination. The source is an adult in good health.

This clone has just one count. The chain is built from TRBV7-8 and TRBJ2-1; 12 bases fit TRBD2. This CDR3 has 18 residues. V was pared by 2 bases and J by 3 bases, with 8 bases of the junction left unmatched. Germline values: CDR1 SGHVS, CDR2 FQNEAQ. In nucleotides, the CDR3 is TGTGCCAGCAGCTTAAGGACTAGCGGGGTACCGAACTACAATGAGCAGTTCTTC. Residues: CASSLRTSGVPNYNEQFF. Combining the CDR3 with reference TRBV7-8 and TRBJ2-1 gives the whole variable domain GAGVSQSPRYKVAKRGQDVALRCDPISGHVSLFWYQQALGQGPEFLTYFQNEAQLDKSGLPSDRFFAERPEGSVSTLKIQRTQQEDSAVYLCASSLRTSGVPNYNEQFFGPGTRLTVL.

The rearrangement joins TRBV5-1 to TRBJ2-5; tentative D call: TRBD2 (5 bases). The CDR3 consists of 14 residues. The germline CDR1 and CDR2 sequences are SGHRS and YFSETQ. V was clipped by 0 bases and J by 1 base, with 7 bases between them. The CDR3 reads CASSLARGQETQYF. DNA of the CDR3: TGCGCCAGCAGCTTGGCCCGGGGCCAAGAGACCCAGTACTTC.

The chain joins TRBV3-1 (or the pseudogene TRBV3-2) to TRBJ2-3; 7 nucleotides match TRBD2. From germline, CDR1 is LGHDT and CDR2 YNNKEL (reference sequence). Unmatched junction bases numbered 0, after V lost 3 bases and J lost 6 bases. The length of the CDR3 is 12 residues. Here the CDR3 reads CASSQGGDTQYF. DNA of the CDR3: TGTGCCAGCAGCCAGGGGGGGGATACGCAGTATTTT.

The V call is TRBV7-9, the J call TRBJ1-1, with TRBD1 as a possible D gene (6 bases). Trimming took off 8 bases at V and 5 bases at J, with 12 bases between the two ends. CDR3 length: 12 residues. Looked up from germline, CDR1 is SEHNR and CDR2 is FQNEAQ (reference sequence). This chain's CDR3 is CASVQGGTEAFF. Written as DNA, the CDR3 is TGTGCCAGCGTACAGGGAGGTACTGAAGCTTTCTTT.

The rearrangement joins TRBV2 to TRBJ1-6; D call uncertain. Germline values: CDR1 SNHLY, CDR2 FYNNEI. With 1 base removed from V and 7 bases from J, the gap between germline ends came to 5 bases. CDR3 length: 13 amino acids. As DNA, the CDR3 is TGTGCCAGCAGTGAAGTCGCGAATTCACCCCTCCACTTT. Translating gives CASSEVANSPLHF. Full variable domain (rest looked up from reference TRBV2 and TRBJ1-6): EPEVTQTPSHQVTQMGQEVILRCVPISNHLYFYWYRQILGQKVEFLVSFYNNEISEKSEIFDDQFSVERPDGSNFTLKIRSTKLEDSAMYFCASSEVANSPLHFGNGTRLTVT.

The CDR3 protein is CASSLGLAAMDTQYF. In DNA, the CDR3 is TGTGCCAGCAGCTTGGGACTAGCGGCGATGGATACGCAGTATTTT. This chain connects TRBV5-5 to TRBJ2-3; 9 bases are a match to TRBD2. This CDR3 is 15 amino acids long. Germline values: CDR1 SGHKS, CDR2 YYEKEE (reference sequence). The junction had 5 bases not matched to a gene; V was cut back by 0 bases and J by 6 bases.

The rearrangement joins TRBV27 to TRBJ1-1; a possible D gene is TRBD1 (6 bases). Trimming pared 5 bases from V and 11 bases from J, leaving 24 bases between. Germline CDR1 MNHEY, CDR2 SMNVEV (reference sequence). This CDR3 is 15 amino acids long. CDR3 sequence (DNA): TGTGCCAGCAGTACACCCAGGGGAGGAGGGTTGGAGGCTTTCTTT. As protein: CASSTPRGGGLEAFF.

This clone was observed a single time. This rearrangement joins TRBV5-1 to TRBJ1-5, with 9 bases identical to TRBD1. Germline V gene lookup returns CDR1 SGHRS and CDR2 YFSETQ. V lost 4 bases, J lost 7 bases, and 6 bases stayed unmatched. The CDR3 sequence is 14 residues long. CDR3: CASSQGQGGQPQHF. In DNA, the CDR3 is TGCGCCAGCAGCCAGGGACAGGGAGGACAGCCCCAGCATTTT.

V is TRBV7-8 and J is TRBJ1-2; 10 bases agree with TRBD1. This CDR3 has 17 residues. The V segment lost 5 bases and the J segment 7 bases; nucleotides outside the gene matches: 16. The germline gives CDR1 SGHVS, CDR2 FQNEAQ. The CDR3 protein is CASSASRIGQGVTGYTF. CDR3 sequence (DNA): TGTGCCAGCAGCGCATCCAGGATAGGACAGGGGGTTACTGGCTACACCTTC.

The V gene is TRBV7-2, the J gene TRBJ1-3; D is undetermined. The CDR3 has 15 amino acids. Germline V CDR1 and CDR2: SGHTA, FQGNSA. The ends were cut back, 2 bases at V and 4 bases at J, with 12 bases in the middle. The CDR3 here is CASSLSLVRGNTIYF. The CDR3 nucleotides are TGTGCCAGCAGCTTATCGTTAGTACGGGGAAACACCATATATTTT.

V and J are TRBV19 and TRBJ1-3; D is unresolved. The germline V gene has CDR1 LNHDA and CDR2 SQIVND (reference sequence). The CDR3 sequence is 14 residues long. Trimming shortened V by 9 bases and J by 4 bases, and 16 bases separated the two germline ends. The CDR3 is CASTVGVDGNTIYF. DNA for the CDR3: TGTGCCAGCACCGTTGGGGTTGACGGAAACACCATATATTTT.

This chain uses TRBV19 with TRBJ2-3; 7 bases line up with TRBD1. Germline V gene sequence: CDR1 LNHDA, CDR2 SQIVND (reference sequence). V shed 7 bases and J 1 base; nucleotides not matched to a gene: 2. CDR3 length: 13 amino acids. CDR3 sequence (DNA): TGTGCCAGTAAAGGACAGGGCACAGATACGCAGTATTTT. It encodes CASKGQGTDTQYF.

V and J are TRBV28 and TRBJ1-3; no reliable D call. CDR1 is MDHEN, CDR2 SYDVKM, per germline. Trimming took 6 bases from V and 4 from J, leaving 13 bases between them. This CDR3 has 14 amino acids. The CDR3 nucleotides read TGTGCCAGCAGCTCTACCGCGGGAGGAAACACCATATATTTT. Translating it yields CASSSTAGGNTIYF.

This rearrangement joins TRBV7-9 to TRBJ1-3, with D unclear. The CDR3 extends over 14 amino acids. Germline CDR1 and CDR2: SEHNR and FQNEAQ (reference sequence). Trimming took 9 bases from V and 2 from J, leaving 14 bases between them. Written as DNA, the CDR3 is TGTGCCAGTTCAGAAAGAGTTACTGGAAACACCATATATTTT. Amino acid sequence: CASSERVTGNTIYF.

The chain employs TRBV19 and TRBJ1-3; D gene unclear. The CDR3 length is 15 residues. The V gene's germline CDR1 is LNHDA and CDR2 SQIVND (reference sequence). With 3 bases removed from V and 4 bases from J, the gap between germline ends came to 13 bases. The CDR3 reads CASSIVAGPGNTIYF. DNA of the CDR3: TGTGCCAGTAGTATTGTGGCAGGACCCGGAAACACCATATATTTT.

The chain has TRBV30 and TRBJ2-5; D is possibly TRBD1 (6 bases). The germline gives CDR1 GTSNPN, CDR2 SVGIG (reference sequence). The CDR3 sequence is 12 residues long. V was pared by 8 bases and J by 4 bases, with 14 bases between. The CDR3 nucleotides read TGTGCCGGAACAACAGGGAGAGAGACCCAGTACTTC. Amino acid sequence: CAGTTGRETQYF. Full variable domain (remainder filled in from reference TRBV30 and TRBJ2-5): SQTIHQWPATLVQPVGSPLSLECTVEGTSNPNLYWYRQAAGRGLQLLFYSVGIGQISSEVPQNLSASRPQDRQFILSSKKLLLSDSGFYLCAGTTGRETQYFGPGTRLLVL.

The rearrangement uses TRBV5-6 and TRBJ1-4, with 7 nucleotides matching TRBD1. V lost 3 bases to trimming and J lost 5 bases; unmatched junction nucleotides: 10. The CDR3 spans 16 residues. Per germline, CDR1 SGHDT and CDR2 YYEEEE. The DNA for the CDR3 is TGTGCCAGCAGCTCCGGGGCGGGGACAGTAAATGAAAAACTGTTTTTT. It yields the protein CASSSGAGTVNEKLFF.

V usage is TRBV18 and J usage is TRBJ2-3; D is ambiguous. CDR1 KGHSH and CDR2 LQKENI come from the germline V gene. This CDR3 region has 14 residues. Deletions cut 3 bases from V and 0 bases from J, with 7 bases between. CDR3 residues: CASSPTSSTDTQYF. CDR3 coding DNA: TGTGCCAGCTCACCCACCAGCAGCACAGATACGCAGTATTTT.

V usage is TRBV28 and J usage is TRBJ1-1, with 7 nucleotides matching TRBD1. This CDR3 is 12 amino acids long. V shed 11 bases and J 6 bases; nucleotides not matched to a gene: 9. Germline lookup yields CDR1 MDHEN and CDR2 SYDVKM. The DNA for the CDR3 is TGTGCCGCTAGGACAGGTTTTTCTGAAGCTTTCTTT. Encoded protein: CAARTGFSEAFF.

This sequence joins TRBV30 and TRBJ1-3; D not certain. Germline values: CDR1 GTSNPN, CDR2 SVGIG (reference sequence). Trimming left V 2 bases short and J 1 base short, with 9 bases between. The CDR3 sequence is 14 residues long. The CDR3 spells CAWSRAVSGNTIYF. The CDR3 DNA is TGTGCCTGGAGTCGGGCAGTATCTGGAAACACCATATATTTT.

The table lists this clone with a count of one. The rearrangement joins TRBV5-1 to TRBJ2-2, with 7 bases that match TRBD1. Germline assignment: CDR1 SGHRS and CDR2 YFSETQ. V was clipped by 6 bases and J by 1 base; unmatched bases: 6. The length of the CDR3 is 15 residues. The CDR3 DNA sequence: TGCGCCAGCACCCCCGGGACAGTGAACACCGGGGAGCTGTTTTTT. Protein product: CASTPGTVNTGELFF.

CDR3 loop: CASSFFGTGTGNTIYF. In DNA, the CDR3 is TGTGCCAGCAGCTTTTTCGGGACAGGGACGGGAAACACCATATATTTT. J is TRBJ1-3 and V is TRBV7-2, with 9 bases lining up with TRBD1. Germline loops: CDR1 SGHTA, CDR2 FQGNSA. The V and J ends lost 3 bases and 4 bases, in that order; junction bases with no gene match: 7. The CDR3 has 16 residues.

This chain uses TRBV7-3 with TRBJ1-2; D may be TRBD1 (6 bases). Germline CDR1 SGHTA, CDR2 FQGTGA. Trimming cost V 5 bases and J 5 bases, with 15 bases left between them. This CDR3 is built from 14 residues. The CDR3 nucleotides read TGTGCCAGCAGCCAAGACAGGAGTGGGTATGGCTACACCTTC. Translating it yields CASSQDRSGYGYTF. The complete variable domain, with remaining parts taken from reference TRBV7-3 and TRBJ1-2, reads GAGVSQTPSNKVTEKGKYVELRCDPISGHTALYWYRQSLGQGPEFLIYFQGTGAADDSGLPNDRFFAVRPEGSVSTLKIQRTERGDSAVYLCASSQDRSGYGYTFGSGTRLTVV.

Of note for this clone: The junction shows a germline mismatch at one end, possibly a read error. This sequence joins TRBV7-7 and TRBJ2-5; weak D call: TRBD2 (5 bases). The germline gives CDR1 SSHAT, CDR2 FNYEAQ (reference sequence). The CDR3 length is 15 residues. The CDR3, as DNA: TGTGCTAGCAGCTTTAATTCAGCGGCTCAAGAGACCCAGTACTTC. Encoded protein: CASSFNSAAQETQYF.

The CDR3 spells CASSLSSGSYEQYF. In nucleotides, the CDR3 is TGTGCCAGCAGCTTATCTAGCGGGTCCTACGAGCAGTACTTC. The rearrangement joins TRBV7-9 to TRBJ2-7; 8 positions match TRBD2. The CDR3 length is 14 residues. Per the germline V gene, CDR1 is SEHNR and CDR2 is FQNEAQ (reference sequence). The V gene end was trimmed by 2 bases and the J gene end by 1 base; junction bases not matched to a gene: 1.

The rearrangement joins TRBV6-5 to TRBJ1-2, with TRBD1 identical over 9 bases. The CDR3 is 12 residues long. Trimming at V came to 7 bases and at J to 8 bases, leaving 5 bases not matched to a gene. The germline CDR1 and CDR2 sequences are MNHEY and SVGAGI. CDR3 DNA: TGTGCCAGCACCGGGACAGGGCGAGGCTACACCTTC. Its translation is CASTGTGRGYTF.

The V call is TRBV9, the J call TRBJ2-1; TRBD2 aligns across 8 bases. Germline assignment: CDR1 SGDLS and CDR2 YYNGEE. J gave up 7 bases and V 3 bases, and 15 bases lay outside the gene matches. The CDR3 consists of 17 residues. The CDR3 nucleotides read TGTGCCAGCAGCGCCCAGCCTGGCGCGGGGGGTGGGAATGAGCAGTTCTTC. Its translation is CASSAQPGAGGGNEQFF.

CDR3 amino acids: CATSVGGTAYNEQFF. Written as DNA, the CDR3 is TGTGCCACCAGTGTAGGAGGGACAGCGTACAATGAGCAGTTCTTC. The genes are TRBV24-1 and TRBJ2-1; weak D call: TRBD1 (7 bases). Germline CDR1 and CDR2: KGHDR and SFDVKD. The CDR3 runs to 15 residues. The germline V and J ends were trimmed by 5 bases and 4 bases, with 14 bases remaining between them.

This chain uses TRBV2 with TRBJ1-2; possible D gene TRBD1, 5 bases. Germline loops: CDR1 SNHLY, CDR2 FYNNEI. V was cut by 0 bases and J by 2 bases, with 7 bases left in between. This CDR3 has 14 residues. CDR3 in amino acids: CASSEARGNYGYTF. The CDR3 bases are TGTGCCAGCAGTGAAGCGCGGGGGAACTATGGCTACACCTTC.

This sequence joins TRBV18 and TRBJ1-1; 7 positions match TRBD1. The CDR3 covers 14 residues. Germline V gene data show CDR1 as KGHSH and CDR2 as LQKENI. With V trimmed by 3 bases and J by 4 bases, 5 bases remained unmatched. Here the CDR3 reads CASSPNQGGTEAFF. DNA of the CDR3: TGTGCCAGCTCACCTAACCAGGGGGGCACTGAAGCTTTCTTT.